These 7 T cell receptor beta chains were all obtained from the same sample, sequenced in a study of identical twins. MiXCR was run by TCRdb on the 5' RACE reads, yielding one entry per CDR3 protein. The sample has some 900,000 distinct CDR3 sequences, roughly an eighth seen once. This same sample was also taken into another study, of yellow fever vaccine responses in identical twins.

Sequenced sample: PBMCs. Receptor source: a woman aged 18 to 35 in good health.

This clonotype was detected many times. The rearrangement joins TRBV14 to TRBJ2-3; 8 nucleotides line up with TRBD2. The germline CDR1 and CDR2 sequences are SGHDN and FVKESK. The CDR3 contains 16 residues. With 1 base clipped from V and 4 bases from J, the junction kept 7 bases outside the gene matches. The CDR3 region is CASSQGSGMVADTQYF. Here the CDR3 DNA reads TGTGCCAGCAGCCAAGGTAGCGGGATGGTGGCAGATACGCAGTATTTT.

This chain joins TRBV29-1 and TRBJ2-1; 12 bases are shared with TRBD2. CDR3 length: 16 residues. V lost 4 bases and J lost 7; bases outside the gene matches: 11. CDR1 is SQVTM and CDR2 is ANQGSEA in the germline V gene. The DNA for the CDR3 is TGCAGCGTTGTCAGGGCTAGCGGGAGGGCCGCTAATGAGCAGTTCTTC. It yields the protein CSVVRASGRAANEQFF.

This clonotype was observed a handful of times. The genes are TRBV4-1 and TRBJ2-1; TRBD2 matches 7 bases. This CDR3 spans 16 amino acids. V was clipped by 2 bases and J by 6 bases; unmatched bases: 10. Per germline, CDR1 MGHRA and CDR2 YSYEKL. This chain's CDR3 is CASSQLRAGMSNEQFF. As DNA, the CDR3 is TGCGCCAGCAGCCAACTTAGAGCGGGAATGAGCAATGAGCAGTTCTTC.

This clonotype occurred a few times. CDR3: CASNGLAGNEQFF. The CDR3 DNA reads TGTGCCAGCAACGGACTAGCGGGGAATGAGCAGTTCTTC. The chain combines TRBV9 with TRBJ2-1, with TRBD2 matching over 12 bases. This CDR3 spans 13 amino acids. Germline V gene sequence: CDR1 SGDLS, CDR2 YYNGEE. V gave up 6 bases and J gave up 7 bases; unmatched junction bases: 2.

V is TRBV20-1 and J is TRBJ2-2; D not certain. Germline CDR1 reads DFQATT; CDR2 reads SNEGSKA (reference sequence). V lost 4 bases and J lost 2, with 14 bases in between. The CDR3 runs 15 residues. The CDR3 reads CSAISERRNTGELFF. For the CDR3, the DNA is TGCAGTGCTATTTCCGAGAGGAGAAACACCGGGGAGCTGTTTTTT.

V usage is TRBV6-1 and J usage is TRBJ1-2, with 7 nucleotides matching TRBD1. V lost 5 bases to trimming and J lost 8 bases; unmatched junction nucleotides: 5. Germline-derived CDR1 and CDR2 are MNHNS and SASEGT. There are 12 residues in the CDR3. The CDR3 DNA is TGTGCCAGCAGTTTCCCAGGGGGAGGCTACACCTTC. Its translation: CASSFPGGGYTF.

Here the CDR3 reads CASSLTQEQFF. Here the CDR3 DNA reads TGTGCCAGCAGTTTGACCCAAGAGCAGTTCTTC. This rearrangement joins TRBV12-3 or TRBV12-4 to TRBJ2-1, with no clear D. CDR3 size: 11 residues. V was trimmed by 3 bases and J by 10 bases, leaving 7 bases between them.